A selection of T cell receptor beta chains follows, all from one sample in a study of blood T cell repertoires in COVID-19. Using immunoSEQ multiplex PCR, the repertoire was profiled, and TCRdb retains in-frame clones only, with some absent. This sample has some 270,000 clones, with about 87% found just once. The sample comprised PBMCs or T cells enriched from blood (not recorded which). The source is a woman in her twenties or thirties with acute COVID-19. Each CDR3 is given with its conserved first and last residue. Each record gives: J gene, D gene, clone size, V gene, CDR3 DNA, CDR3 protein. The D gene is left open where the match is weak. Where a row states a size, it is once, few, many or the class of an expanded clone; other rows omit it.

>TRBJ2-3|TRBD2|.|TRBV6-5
TGTGCCACTTTCCTAGCGGTTAGCACAGATACGCAGTATTTT
CATFLAVSTDTQYF
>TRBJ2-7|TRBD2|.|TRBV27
TGTGCCAGCAGCCAAAGCGGGAAGGTCTCCTACGAGCAGTACTTC
CASSQSGKVSYEQYF
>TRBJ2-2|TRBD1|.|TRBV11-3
TGTGCCAGCAGCTTACAGGGGGCGCTTAACACCGGGGAGCTGTTTTTT
CASSLQGALNTGELFF
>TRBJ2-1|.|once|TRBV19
TGTGCCAGTAGTATTCTCCAGAAAGGGGGCAATGAGCAGTTCTTC
CASSILQKGGNEQFF
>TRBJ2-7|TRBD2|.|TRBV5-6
TGTGCCAGCGGACTAGCGGGAGGGATCGTAGACGAGCAGTACTTC
CASGLAGGIVDEQYF
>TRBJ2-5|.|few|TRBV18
TGTGCCAGCTCACCTCGGGGGAGCGGAGAGACCCAGTACTTC
CASSPRGSGETQYF
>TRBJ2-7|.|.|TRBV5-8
TGTGCCAGCAGCCCCGTAGAGCGGGTCTCCTACGAGCAGTACTTC
CASSPVERVSYEQYF
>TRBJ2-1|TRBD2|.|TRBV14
TGTGCCAGCAGCCAAGAGACCGGGACTACTAACAATGAGCAGTTCTTC
CASSQETGTTNNEQFF
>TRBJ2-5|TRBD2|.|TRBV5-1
TGCGCCAGCAAGGAACTAGCGGGAGGGCCGGAGACCCAGTACTTC
CASKELAGGPETQYF
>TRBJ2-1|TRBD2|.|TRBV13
TGTGCCAGCAGCTTAGCTGGACTAGCGGGAGGCATTGAGCAGTTCTTC
CASSLAGLAGGIEQFF
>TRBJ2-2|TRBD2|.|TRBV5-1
TGCGCCAGCAGCTCATTAGCGGGAGGTGGCACCGGGGAGCTGTTTTTT
CASSSLAGGGTGELFF
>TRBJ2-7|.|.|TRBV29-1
TGCAGCGTCGGAATCGGCGACAAACGATCCGAGCAGTACTTC
CSVGIGDKRSEQYF
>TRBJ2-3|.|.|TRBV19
TGTGCCAGTAAGGAGGAGAACACAGATACGCAGTATTTT
CASKEENTDTQYF
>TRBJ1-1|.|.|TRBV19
TGTGCCAGTAGTATAGATCAGGGCAGGAACACTGAAGCTTTCTTT
CASSIDQGRNTEAFF